This T cell receptor (beta chain) was recovered during a study of beta chain features in type 1 diabetes. On the study more broadly: Sorted cells numbering some 110 million were examined across all samples.

General study findings and limits: Type 1 diabetes patients had TCRB CDR3s that were shorter (moderately but significantly so) in all four CD4+ subsets. HLA effects on TCRB rearrangement stayed unresolved here.

There are a few counts of this clone. Its antigen remains unknown. Of the isolated RNA, all was reverse transcribed, and so the sequenced material was expressed TCRB transcripts. Method: immunoSEQ multiplex PCR; TCRdb's copy keeps in-frame clones and lacks some. The sample yields roughly 300,000 clones, more than 13% seen once. The sequence came from a man aged 25 to 40 with type 1 diabetes. The specimen sequenced was naive CD4+ T cells from blood.

CDR3 DNA: TGTGCCAGCAGCTTAGGACTTAGCGCTAGCACAGATACGCAGTATTTT. This sequence encodes CASSLGLSASTDTQYF. The chain couples TRBV7-3 to TRBJ2-3, with a tentative D call TRBD2 (5 bases). CDR3 length: 16 amino acids. V was cut by 2 bases and J by 0 bases, with 12 bases left in between. CDR1 is SGHTA, CDR2 FQGTGA, per germline.